This TCR beta chain was identified in a study of shared clonotypes between healthy human individuals. Study findings and constraints: The expectation was that sequencing depth would affect clonotype sharing among donors. A handful of donors shared 4.5% to 6.5% of their naive CD4 clonotypes.

For each subset, genomic DNA was distributed in equal portions over several immunoSEQ plates. Under the authors' procedure: Filtering differed since immunoSEQ provided only junctions, with no quality scores. Sequencing used immunoSEQ multiplex PCR; TCRdb keeps in-frame clones, though not all of them. The DNA was the basis for D and trimming; V, J and clone size are from that table. The repertoire holds around 2,100,000 clones, with approximately 94% as singletons. Naive CD8 cells were CD45RO-negative, positively selected for CCR7, excluding terminally differentiated effector memory CD45RA+ cells. V was shortened by 6 bases and J by 7 bases, with 9 bases between the two germline ends. Germline assignment: CDR1 GTSNPN and CDR2 SVGIG (reference sequence). The CDR3 covers 11 residues. Points on this clone: No antigen is known for it.

The TCR was taken from a young man in good health. The rearrangement uses TRBV30 and TRBJ1-4; D possibly corresponds to TRBD1 (5 bases). The material sequenced was naive CD8+ T cells sorted from blood. This chain's CDR3 is CACPGAEKLFF. CDR3 coding DNA: TGTGCCTGCCCCGGGGCTGAAAAACTGTTTTTT.